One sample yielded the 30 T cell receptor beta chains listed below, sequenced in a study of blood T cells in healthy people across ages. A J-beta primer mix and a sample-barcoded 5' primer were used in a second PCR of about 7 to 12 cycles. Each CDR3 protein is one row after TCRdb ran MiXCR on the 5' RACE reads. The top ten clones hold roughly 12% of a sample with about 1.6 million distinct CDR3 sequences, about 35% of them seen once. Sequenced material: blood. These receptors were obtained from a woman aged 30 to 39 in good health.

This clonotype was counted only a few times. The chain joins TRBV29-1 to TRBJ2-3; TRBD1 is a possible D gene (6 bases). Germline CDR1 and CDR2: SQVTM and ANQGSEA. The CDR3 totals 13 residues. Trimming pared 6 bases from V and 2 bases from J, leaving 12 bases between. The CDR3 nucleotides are TGCAGCGTCGCCGGACAGCTCACAGATACGCAGTATTTT. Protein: CSVAGQLTDTQYF.

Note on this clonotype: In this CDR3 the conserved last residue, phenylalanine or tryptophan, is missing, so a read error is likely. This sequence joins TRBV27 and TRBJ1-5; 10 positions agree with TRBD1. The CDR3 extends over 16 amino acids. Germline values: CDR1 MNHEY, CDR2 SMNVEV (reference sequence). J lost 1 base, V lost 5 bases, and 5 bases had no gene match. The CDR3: CASSLTGGESNQPQHC. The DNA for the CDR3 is TGTGCCAGCAGTCTGACAGGGGGCGAAAGCAATCAGCCCCAGCATTGT.

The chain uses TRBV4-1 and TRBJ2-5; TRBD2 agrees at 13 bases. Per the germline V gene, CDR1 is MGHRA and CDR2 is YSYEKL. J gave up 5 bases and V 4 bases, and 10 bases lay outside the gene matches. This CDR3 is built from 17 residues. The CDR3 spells CASSLGTSGALRETQYF. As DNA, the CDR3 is TGCGCCAGCAGCCTGGGGACTAGCGGGGCGTTGCGGGAGACCCAGTACTTC.

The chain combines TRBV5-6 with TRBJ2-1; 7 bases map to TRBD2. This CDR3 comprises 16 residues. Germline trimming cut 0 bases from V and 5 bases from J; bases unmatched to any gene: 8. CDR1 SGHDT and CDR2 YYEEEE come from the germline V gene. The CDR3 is CASSLVRGTTHNEQFF. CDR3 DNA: TGTGCCAGCAGCTTGGTACGTGGGACTACTCACAATGAGCAGTTCTTC.

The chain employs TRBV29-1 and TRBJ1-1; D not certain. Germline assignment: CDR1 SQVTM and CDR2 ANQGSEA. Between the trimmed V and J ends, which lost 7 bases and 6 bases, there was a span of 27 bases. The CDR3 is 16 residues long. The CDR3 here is CSGLKWGGPGGPEAFF. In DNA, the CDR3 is TGCAGCGGCTTGAAGTGGGGTGGACCGGGAGGTCCTGAAGCTTTCTTT.

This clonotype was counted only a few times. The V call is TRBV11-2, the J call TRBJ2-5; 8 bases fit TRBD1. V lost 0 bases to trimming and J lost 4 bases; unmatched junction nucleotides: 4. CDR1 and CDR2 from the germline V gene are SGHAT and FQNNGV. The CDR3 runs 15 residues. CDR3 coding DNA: TGTGCCAGCAGCTTAGATGGCAGGGGGCGAGAGACCCAGTACTTC. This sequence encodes CASSLDGRGRETQYF.

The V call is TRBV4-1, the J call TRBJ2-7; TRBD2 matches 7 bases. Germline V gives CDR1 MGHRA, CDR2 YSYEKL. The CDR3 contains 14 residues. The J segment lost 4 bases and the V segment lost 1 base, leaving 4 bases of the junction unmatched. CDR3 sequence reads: CASSQVLANYEQYF. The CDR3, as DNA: TGCGCCAGCAGCCAAGTACTAGCGAATTACGAGCAGTACTTC.

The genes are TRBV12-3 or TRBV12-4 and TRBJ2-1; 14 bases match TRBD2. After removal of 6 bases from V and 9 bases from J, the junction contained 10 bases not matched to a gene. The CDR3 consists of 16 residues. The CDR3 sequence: CASSERLAGGPGEQFF. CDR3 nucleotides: TGTGCCAGCAGCGAAAGACTAGCGGGGGGGCCGGGTGAGCAGTTCTTC.

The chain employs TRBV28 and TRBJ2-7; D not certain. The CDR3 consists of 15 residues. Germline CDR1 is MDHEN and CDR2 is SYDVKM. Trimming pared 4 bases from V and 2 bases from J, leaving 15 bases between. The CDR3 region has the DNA TGTGCCAGCAGTTCCTCGGGCAGGACCACCTACGAGCAGTACTTC. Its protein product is CASSSSGRTTYEQYF.

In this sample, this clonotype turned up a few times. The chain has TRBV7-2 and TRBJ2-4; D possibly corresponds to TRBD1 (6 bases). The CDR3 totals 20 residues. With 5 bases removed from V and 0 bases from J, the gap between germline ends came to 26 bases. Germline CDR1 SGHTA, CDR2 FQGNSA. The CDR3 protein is CASSHFVDRRKELAKNIQYF. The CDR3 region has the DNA TGTGCCAGCAGCCATTTCGTGGACAGACGAAAAGAACTAGCCAAAAACATTCAGTACTTC.

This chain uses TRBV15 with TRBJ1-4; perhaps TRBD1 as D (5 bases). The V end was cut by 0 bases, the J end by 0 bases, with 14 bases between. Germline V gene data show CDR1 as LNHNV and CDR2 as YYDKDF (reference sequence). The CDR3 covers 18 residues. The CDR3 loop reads CATSRDRPGMATNEKLFF. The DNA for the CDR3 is TGTGCCACCAGCAGAGATCGGCCAGGGATGGCAACTAATGAAAAACTGTTTTTT.

CDR3 residues: CSARVGSGNTIYF. CDR3 sequence (DNA): TGCAGTGCTAGAGTGGGCTCTGGAAACACCATATATTTT. V usage is TRBV20-1 and J usage is TRBJ1-3; D is ambiguous. The germline V gene encodes CDR1 DFQATT and CDR2 SNEGSKA (reference sequence). This CDR3 has 13 amino acids. Trimming left V 1 base short and J 0 bases short, with 4 bases between.

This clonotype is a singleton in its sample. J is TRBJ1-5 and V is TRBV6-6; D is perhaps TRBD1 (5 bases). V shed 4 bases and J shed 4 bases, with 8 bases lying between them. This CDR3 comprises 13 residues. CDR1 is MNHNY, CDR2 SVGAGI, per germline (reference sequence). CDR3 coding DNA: TGTGCCAGCAGTTCCAACAGGAATCAGCCCCAGCATTTT. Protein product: CASSSNRNQPQHF.

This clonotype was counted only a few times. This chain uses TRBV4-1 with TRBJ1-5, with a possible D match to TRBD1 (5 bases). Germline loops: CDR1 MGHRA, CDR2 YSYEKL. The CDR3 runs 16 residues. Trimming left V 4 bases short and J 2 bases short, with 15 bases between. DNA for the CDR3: TGCGCCAGCAGCCCCCAACCGGGGGGGGGCAATCAGCCCCAGCATTTT. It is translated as CASSPQPGGGNQPQHF.

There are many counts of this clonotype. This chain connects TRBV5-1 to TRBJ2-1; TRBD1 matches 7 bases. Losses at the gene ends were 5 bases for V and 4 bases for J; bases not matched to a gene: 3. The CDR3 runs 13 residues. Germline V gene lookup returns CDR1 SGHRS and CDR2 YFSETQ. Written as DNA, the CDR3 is TGCGCCAGCAGTCAACAGGGGTACAATGAGCAGTTCTTC. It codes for CASSQQGYNEQFF.

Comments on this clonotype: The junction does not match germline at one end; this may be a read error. The CDR3 loop is CASSPATGNNRPQHF. The CDR3 nucleotides read TGTGCCAGCAGTCCGGCGACAGGGAATAATCGGCCCCAGCATTTT. The chain links TRBV6-2 or TRBV6-3 to TRBJ1-5; TRBD1 agrees at 7 bases. The CDR3 covers 15 residues. Germline V gene lookup returns CDR1 MNHEY and CDR2 SVGEGT.

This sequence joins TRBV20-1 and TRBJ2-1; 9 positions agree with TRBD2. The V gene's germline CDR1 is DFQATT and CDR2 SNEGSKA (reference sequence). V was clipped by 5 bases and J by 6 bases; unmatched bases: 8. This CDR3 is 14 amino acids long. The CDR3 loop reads CSAVPRLAVNEQFF. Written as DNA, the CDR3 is TGCAGTGCTGTCCCCCGACTAGCGGTCAATGAGCAGTTCTTC.

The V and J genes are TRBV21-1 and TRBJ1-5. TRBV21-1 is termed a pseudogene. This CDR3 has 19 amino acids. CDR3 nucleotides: TGTGCCAGCAGCAAAGCGCGGGGGGGACTGAAAAATAGCAATCAGCCCCAGCATTTT. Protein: CASSKARGGLKNSNQPQHF.

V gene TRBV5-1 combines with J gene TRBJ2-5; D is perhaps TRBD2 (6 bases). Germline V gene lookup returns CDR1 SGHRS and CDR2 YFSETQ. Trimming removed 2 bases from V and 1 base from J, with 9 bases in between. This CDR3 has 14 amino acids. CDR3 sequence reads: CASSFGSGQETQYF. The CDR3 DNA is TGCGCCAGCAGCTTCGGGAGCGGCCAAGAGACCCAGTACTTC.

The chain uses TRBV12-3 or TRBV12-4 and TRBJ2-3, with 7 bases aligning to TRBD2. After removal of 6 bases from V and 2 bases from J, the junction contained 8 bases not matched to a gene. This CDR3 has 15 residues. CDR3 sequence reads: CASRGGRAITDTQYF. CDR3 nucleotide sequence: TGTGCCAGCAGGGGAGGGAGGGCGATCACAGATACGCAGTATTTT.

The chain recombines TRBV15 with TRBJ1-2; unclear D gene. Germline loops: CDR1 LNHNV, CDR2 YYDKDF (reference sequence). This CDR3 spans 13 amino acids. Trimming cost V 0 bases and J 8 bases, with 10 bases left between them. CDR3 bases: TGTGCCACCAGCAGAGATTCGGATTACGGCTACACCTTC. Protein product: CATSRDSDYGYTF.

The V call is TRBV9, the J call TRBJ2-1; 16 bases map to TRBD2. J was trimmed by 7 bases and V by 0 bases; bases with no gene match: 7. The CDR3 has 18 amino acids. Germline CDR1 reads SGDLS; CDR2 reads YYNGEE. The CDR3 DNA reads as TGTGCCAGCAGCGTAGACATGGGACTAGCGGGGGGGCAGAATGAGCAGTTCTTC. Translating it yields CASSVDMGLAGGQNEQFF.

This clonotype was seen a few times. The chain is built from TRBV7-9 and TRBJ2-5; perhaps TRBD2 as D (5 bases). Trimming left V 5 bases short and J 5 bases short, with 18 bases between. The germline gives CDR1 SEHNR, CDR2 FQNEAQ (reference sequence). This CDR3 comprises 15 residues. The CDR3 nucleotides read TGTGCCAGCAGCCTAGGAAGCGGTTTAGGCGAGACCCAGTACTTC. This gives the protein CASSLGSGLGETQYF.

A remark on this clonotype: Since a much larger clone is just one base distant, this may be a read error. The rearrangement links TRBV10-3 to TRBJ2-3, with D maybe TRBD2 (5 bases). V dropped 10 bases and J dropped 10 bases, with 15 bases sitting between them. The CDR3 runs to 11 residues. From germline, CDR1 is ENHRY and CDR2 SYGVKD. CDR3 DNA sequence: TGTGCCACTAGAGCGGACGTTGCGCAGTATTTT. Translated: CATRADVAQYF.

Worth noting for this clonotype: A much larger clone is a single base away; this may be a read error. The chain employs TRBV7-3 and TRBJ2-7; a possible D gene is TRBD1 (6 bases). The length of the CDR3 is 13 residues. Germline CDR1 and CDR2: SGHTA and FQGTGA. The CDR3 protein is CVSSRDNSYEQYF. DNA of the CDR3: TGTGTCAGCAGTCGGGACAACTCCTACGAGCAGTACTTC. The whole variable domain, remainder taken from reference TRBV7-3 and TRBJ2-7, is GAGVSQTPSNKVTEKGKYVELRCDPISGHTALYWYRQSLGQGPEFLIYFQGTGAADDSGLPNDRFFAVRPEGSVSTLKIQRTERGDSAVYLCVSSRDNSYEQYFGPGTRLTVT.

CDR3 in DNA: TGTGCCAGCAGCTTAGTGGGCAGGGGGGGTTCACCCCTCCACTTT. It codes for CASSLVGRGGSPLHF. The gene calls are TRBV7-2 and TRBJ1-6, with TRBD1 matching 7 bases. CDR1 is SGHTA and CDR2 is FQGNSA in the germline V gene. V shed 1 base and J 9 bases; nucleotides not matched to a gene: 6. The CDR3 has 15 amino acids.

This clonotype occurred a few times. The CDR3 nucleotides are TGTGCCAGCAGTGTGGTGGGGGCTCAGCCCCAGCATTTT. Translation: CASSVVGAQPQHF. V is TRBV27 and J is TRBJ1-5, with a tentative D call TRBD1 (6 bases). The germline V and J ends were trimmed by 5 bases and 6 bases, with 11 bases remaining between them. The germline V gene encodes CDR1 MNHEY and CDR2 SMNVEV (reference sequence). This CDR3 is 13 amino acids long.

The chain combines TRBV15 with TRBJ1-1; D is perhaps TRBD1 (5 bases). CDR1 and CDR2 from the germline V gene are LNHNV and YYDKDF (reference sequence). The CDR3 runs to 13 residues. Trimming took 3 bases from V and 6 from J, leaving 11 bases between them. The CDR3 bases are TGTGCCACCAGCAGGATGGGGGACGCTGAAGCTTTCTTT. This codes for CATSRMGDAEAFF. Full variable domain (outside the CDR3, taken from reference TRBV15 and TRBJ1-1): DAMVIQNPRYQVTQFGKPVTLSCSQTLNHNVMYWYQQKSSQAPKLLFHYYDKDFNNEADTPDNFQSRRPNTSFCFLDIRSPGLGDTAMYLCATSRMGDAEAFFGQGTRLTVV.

The CDR3 DNA is TGTGCCAGCAGCCAATTGGACAGGGGGATCAATCAGCCCCAGCATTTT. Amino acid sequence: CASSQLDRGINQPQHF. This chain connects TRBV16 to TRBJ1-5; 10 nucleotides line up with TRBD1. This CDR3 contains 16 residues. After removal of 1 base from V and 3 bases from J, the junction contained 3 bases not matched to a gene. Germline-derived CDR1 and CDR2 are KGHSY and FQNENV. Filled out from reference TRBV16 and TRBJ1-5, the complete variable domain reads GEEVAQTPKHLVRGEGQKAKLYCAPIKGHSYVFWYQQVLKNEFKFLISFQNENVFDETGMPKERFSAKCLPNSPCSLEIQATKLEDSAVYFCASSQLDRGINQPQHFGDGTRLSIL.

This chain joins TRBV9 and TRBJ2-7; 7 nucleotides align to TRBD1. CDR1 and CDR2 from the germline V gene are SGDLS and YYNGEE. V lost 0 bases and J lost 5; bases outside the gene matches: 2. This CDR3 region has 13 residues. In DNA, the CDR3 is TGTGCCAGCAGCGTAGGGGACAGTGACGAGCAGTACTTC. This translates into CASSVGDSDEQYF.